The T cell receptor (beta chain) under discussion was sequenced for a study of long-term antiretroviral therapy in people with HIV. At the survey level, the v3.0 immunoSEQ assay was run. Sequencing efforts were directed toward roughly 35,000-55,000 T-cell genomes per sample. Profiling relied on immunoSEQ multiplex PCR, and the TCRdb table lists in-frame clones only, not all of them. The profile shows about 29,000 clones, roughly 80% of them singletons. This clone was seen a few times. The receptor was derived from a man between 35 and 55 years old with HIV. The source was unsorted PBMCs, collected 3 years after starting antiretroviral therapy.

DNA for the CDR3: TGTGCCAGCAGCCCCAGGGGGTCCTATTCCGGGGAGCTGTTTTTT. Residues: CASSPRGSYSGELFF. The rearrangement joins TRBV7-3 to TRBJ2-2; TRBD1 aligns across 7 bases. Germline lookup yields CDR1 SGHTA and CDR2 FQGTGA. The CDR3 has 15 amino acids. The V segment lost 5 bases and the J segment 6 bases; nucleotides outside the gene matches: 9.